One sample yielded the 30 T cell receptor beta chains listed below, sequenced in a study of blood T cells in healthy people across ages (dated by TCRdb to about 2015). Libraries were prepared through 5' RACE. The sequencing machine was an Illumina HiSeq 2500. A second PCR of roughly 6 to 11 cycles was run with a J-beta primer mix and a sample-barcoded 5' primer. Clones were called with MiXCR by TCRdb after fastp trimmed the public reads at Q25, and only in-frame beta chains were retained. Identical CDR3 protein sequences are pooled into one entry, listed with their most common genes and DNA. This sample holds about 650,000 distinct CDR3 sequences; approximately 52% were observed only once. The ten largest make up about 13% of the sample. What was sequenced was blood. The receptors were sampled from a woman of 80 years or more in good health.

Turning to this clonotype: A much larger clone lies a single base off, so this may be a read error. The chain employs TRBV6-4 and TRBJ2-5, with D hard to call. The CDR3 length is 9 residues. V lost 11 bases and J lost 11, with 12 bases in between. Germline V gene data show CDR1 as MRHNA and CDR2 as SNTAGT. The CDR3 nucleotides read TGTGCCGGGGTGAATGAGCAGTACTTC. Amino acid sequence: CAGVNEQYF.

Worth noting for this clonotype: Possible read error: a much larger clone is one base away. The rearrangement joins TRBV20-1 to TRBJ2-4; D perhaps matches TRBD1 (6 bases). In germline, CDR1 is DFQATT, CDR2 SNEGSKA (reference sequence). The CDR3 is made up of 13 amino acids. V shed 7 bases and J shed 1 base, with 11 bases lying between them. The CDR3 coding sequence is TGCAGTGGAAAGGGGGAGGCCAAAAACATTCAGTACTTC. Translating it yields CSGKGEAKNIQYF.

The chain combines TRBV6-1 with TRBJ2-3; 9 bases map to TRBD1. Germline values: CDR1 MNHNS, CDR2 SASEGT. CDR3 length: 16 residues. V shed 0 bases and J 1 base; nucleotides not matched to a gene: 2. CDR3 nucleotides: TGTGCCAGCAGTGAAGCGTGGACAGGGGGCACAGATACGCAGTATTTT. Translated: CASSEAWTGGTDTQYF.

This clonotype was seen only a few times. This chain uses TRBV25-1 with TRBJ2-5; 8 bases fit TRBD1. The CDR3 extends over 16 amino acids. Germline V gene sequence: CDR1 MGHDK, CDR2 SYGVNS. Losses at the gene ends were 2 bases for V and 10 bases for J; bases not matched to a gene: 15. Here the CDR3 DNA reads TGTGCCAGCAGTGAAACCGGGACAGGTACCGCCGTGAGCCAGTACTTC. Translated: CASSETGTGTAVSQYF. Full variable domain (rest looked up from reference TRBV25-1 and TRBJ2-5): EADIYQTPRYLVIGTGKKITLECSQTMGHDKMYWYQQDPGMELHLIHYSYGVNSTEKGDLSSESTVSRIRTEHFPLTLESARPSHTSQYLCASSETGTGTAVSQYFGPGTRLLVL.

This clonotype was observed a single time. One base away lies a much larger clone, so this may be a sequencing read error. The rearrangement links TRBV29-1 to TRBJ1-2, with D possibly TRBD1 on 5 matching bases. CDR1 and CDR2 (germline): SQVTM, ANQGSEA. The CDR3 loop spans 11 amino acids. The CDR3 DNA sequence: TGCGGCGTTGTCAGGGATTATGGCTACACCTTC. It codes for CGVVRDYGYTF.

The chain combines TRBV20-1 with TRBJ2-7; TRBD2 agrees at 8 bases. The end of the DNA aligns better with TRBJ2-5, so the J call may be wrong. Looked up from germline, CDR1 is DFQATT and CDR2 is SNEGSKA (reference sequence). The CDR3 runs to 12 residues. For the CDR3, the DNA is TGCAGTGCAGTAAGCGGGAGAGAGACCCAGTACTTC. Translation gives CSAVSGRETQYF.

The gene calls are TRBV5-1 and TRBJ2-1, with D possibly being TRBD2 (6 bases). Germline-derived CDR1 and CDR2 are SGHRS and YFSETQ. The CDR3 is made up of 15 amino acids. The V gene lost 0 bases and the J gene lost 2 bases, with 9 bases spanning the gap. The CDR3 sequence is CASSLDPGAYNEQFF. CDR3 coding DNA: TGCGCCAGCAGCTTGGATCCGGGGGCCTACAATGAGCAGTTCTTC.

For the CDR3, the DNA is TGCAGCGTTGACGGAGGTAGCGGGGGGGATACGCAGTATTTT. Protein product: CSVDGGSGGDTQYF. This chain links TRBV29-1 with TRBJ2-3; the match to TRBD2 covers 10 bases. V shed 3 bases, J shed 6 bases, and the junction held 6 bases outside the gene matches. Germline V gene lookup returns CDR1 SQVTM and CDR2 ANQGSEA. There are 14 residues in the CDR3.

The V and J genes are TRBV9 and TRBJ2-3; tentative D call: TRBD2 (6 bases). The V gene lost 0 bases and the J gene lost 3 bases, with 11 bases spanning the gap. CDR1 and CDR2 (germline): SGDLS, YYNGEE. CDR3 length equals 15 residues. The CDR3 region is CASSVVPTRTDTQYF. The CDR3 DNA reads TGTGCCAGCAGCGTAGTTCCGACTAGGACAGATACGCAGTATTTT.

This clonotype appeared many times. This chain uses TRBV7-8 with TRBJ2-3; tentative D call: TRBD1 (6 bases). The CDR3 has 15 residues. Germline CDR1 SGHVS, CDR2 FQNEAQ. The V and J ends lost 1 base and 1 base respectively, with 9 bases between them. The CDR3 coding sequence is TGTGCCAGCAGCTTAGATTACAGGGGCACAGATACGCAGTATTTT. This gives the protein CASSLDYRGTDTQYF.

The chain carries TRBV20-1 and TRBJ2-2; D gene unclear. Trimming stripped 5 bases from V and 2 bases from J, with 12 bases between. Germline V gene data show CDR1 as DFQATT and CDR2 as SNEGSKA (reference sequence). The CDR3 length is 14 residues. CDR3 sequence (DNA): TGCAGTGCTTCTACGGCCTCAAACACCGGGGAGCTGTTTTTT. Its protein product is CSASTASNTGELFF.

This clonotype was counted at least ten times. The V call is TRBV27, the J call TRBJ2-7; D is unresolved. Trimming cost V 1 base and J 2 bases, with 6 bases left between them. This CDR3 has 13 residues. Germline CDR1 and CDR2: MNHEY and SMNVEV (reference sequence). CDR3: CASSLYGPYEQYF. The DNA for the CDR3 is TGTGCCAGCAGTTTATACGGTCCCTACGAGCAGTACTTC.

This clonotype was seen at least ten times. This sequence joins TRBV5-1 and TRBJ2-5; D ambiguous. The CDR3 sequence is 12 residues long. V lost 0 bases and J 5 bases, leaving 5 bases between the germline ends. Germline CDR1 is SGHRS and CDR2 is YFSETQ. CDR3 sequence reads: CASSLDGETQYF. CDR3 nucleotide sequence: TGCGCCAGCAGCTTGGATGGTGAGACCCAGTACTTC.

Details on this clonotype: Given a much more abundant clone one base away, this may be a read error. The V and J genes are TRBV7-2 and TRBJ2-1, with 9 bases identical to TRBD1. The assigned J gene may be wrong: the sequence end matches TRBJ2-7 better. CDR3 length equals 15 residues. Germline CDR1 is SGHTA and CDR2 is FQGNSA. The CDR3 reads CASSPDRGSYNEQYF. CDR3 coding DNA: TGTGCCAGCAGCCCAGACAGGGGGAGCTACAATGAGCAGTACTTC.

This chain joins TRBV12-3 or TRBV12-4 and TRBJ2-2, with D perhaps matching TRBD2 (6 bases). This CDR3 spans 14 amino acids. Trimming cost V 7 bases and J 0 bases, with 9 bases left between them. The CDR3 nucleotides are TGTGCCAGCAAATGGGGGGCGAACACCGGGGAGCTGTTTTTT. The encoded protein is CASKWGANTGELFF.

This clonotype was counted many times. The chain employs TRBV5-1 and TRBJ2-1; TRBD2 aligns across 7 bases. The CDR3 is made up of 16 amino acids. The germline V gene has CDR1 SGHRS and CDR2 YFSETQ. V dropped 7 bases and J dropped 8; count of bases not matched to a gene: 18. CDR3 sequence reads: CASQDFLGGRLDEQFF. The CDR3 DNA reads TGCGCCAGCCAAGACTTTTTGGGAGGGAGGCTCGATGAGCAGTTCTTC.

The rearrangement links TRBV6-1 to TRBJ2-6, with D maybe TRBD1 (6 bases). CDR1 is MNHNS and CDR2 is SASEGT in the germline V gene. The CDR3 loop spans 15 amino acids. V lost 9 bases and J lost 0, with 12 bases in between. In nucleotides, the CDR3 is TGTGCCAGTAGGACAGCAAGCTCTGGGGCCAACGTCCTGACTTTC. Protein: CASRTASSGANVLTF.

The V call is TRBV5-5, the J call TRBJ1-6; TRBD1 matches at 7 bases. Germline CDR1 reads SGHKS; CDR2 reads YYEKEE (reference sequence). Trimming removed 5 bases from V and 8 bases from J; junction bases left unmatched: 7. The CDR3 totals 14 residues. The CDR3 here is CASSFRGMDSPLHF. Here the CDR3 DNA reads TGTGCCAGCAGTTTCAGGGGGATGGATTCACCCCTCCACTTT. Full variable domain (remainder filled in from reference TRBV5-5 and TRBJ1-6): DAGVTQSPTHLIKTRGQQVTLRCSPISGHKSVSWYQQVLGQGPQFIFQYYEKEERGRGNFPDRFSARQFPNYSSELNVNALLLGDSALYLCASSFRGMDSPLHFGNGTRLTVT.

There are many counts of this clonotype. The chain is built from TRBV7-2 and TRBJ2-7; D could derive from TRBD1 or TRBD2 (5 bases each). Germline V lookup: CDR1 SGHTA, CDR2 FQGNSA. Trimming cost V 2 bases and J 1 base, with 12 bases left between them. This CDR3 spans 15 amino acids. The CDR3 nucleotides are TGTGCCAGCAGCTTAAGGGACGGGATGTCCTACGAGCAGTACTTC. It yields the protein CASSLRDGMSYEQYF.

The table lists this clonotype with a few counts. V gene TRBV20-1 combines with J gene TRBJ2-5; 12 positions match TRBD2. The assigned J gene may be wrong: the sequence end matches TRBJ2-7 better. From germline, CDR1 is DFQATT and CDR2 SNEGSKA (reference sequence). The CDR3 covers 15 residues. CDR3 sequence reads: CSARDLGTSGREQYF. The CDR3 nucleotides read TGCAGTGCTAGAGATCTAGGGACTAGCGGGCGCGAGCAGTACTTC.

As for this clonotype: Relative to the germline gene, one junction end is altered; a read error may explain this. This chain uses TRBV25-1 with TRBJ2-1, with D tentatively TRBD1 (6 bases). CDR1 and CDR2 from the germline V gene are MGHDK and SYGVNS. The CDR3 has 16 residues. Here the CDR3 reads CASSELGRGNDNEHFF. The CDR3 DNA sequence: TGTGCCAGCAGTGAGTTAGGCAGGGGAAACGACAATGAGCATTTCTTC.

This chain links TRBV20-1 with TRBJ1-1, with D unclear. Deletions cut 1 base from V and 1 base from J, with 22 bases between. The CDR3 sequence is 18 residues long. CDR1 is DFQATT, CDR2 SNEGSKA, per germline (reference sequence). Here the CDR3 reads CSARATPRLGLKNTEAFF. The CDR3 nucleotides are TGCAGTGCTAGAGCTACTCCTAGGCTCGGTCTTAAGAACACTGAAGCTTTCTTT.

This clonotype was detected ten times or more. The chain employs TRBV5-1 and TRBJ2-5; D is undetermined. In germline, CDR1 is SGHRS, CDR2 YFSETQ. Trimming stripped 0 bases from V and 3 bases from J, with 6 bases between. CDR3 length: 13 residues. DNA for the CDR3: TGCGCCAGCAGCTTGGAGTTCAAAGAGACCCAGTACTTC. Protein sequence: CASSLEFKETQYF. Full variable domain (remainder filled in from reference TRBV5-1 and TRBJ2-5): KAGVTQTPRYLIKTRGQQVTLSCSPISGHRSVSWYQQTPGQGLQFLFEYFSETQRNKGNFPGRFSGRQFSNSRSEMNVSTLELGDSALYLCASSLEFKETQYFGPGTRLLVL.

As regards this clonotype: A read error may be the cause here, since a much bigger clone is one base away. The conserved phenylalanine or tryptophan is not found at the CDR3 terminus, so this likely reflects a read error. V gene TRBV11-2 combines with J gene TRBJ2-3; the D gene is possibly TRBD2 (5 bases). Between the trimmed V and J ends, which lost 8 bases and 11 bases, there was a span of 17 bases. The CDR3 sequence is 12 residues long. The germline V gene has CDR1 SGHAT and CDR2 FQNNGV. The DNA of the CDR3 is TGTGCCAGCGCCCTAGCCCGTGGGTTGCAGTATTCT. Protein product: CASALARGLQYS.

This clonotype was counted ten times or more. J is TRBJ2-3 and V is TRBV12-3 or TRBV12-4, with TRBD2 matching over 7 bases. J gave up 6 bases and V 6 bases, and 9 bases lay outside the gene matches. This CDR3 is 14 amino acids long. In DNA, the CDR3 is TGTGCCAGCAGGAGCGGGGTCGTAGTGGATACGCAGTATTTT. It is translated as CASRSGVVVDTQYF.

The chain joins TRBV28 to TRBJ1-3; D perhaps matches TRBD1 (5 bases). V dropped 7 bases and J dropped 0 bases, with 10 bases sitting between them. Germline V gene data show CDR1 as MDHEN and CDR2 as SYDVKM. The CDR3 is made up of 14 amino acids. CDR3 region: CASNRGVSGNTIYF. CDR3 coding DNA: TGTGCCAGCAACCGAGGGGTCTCTGGAAACACCATATATTTT.

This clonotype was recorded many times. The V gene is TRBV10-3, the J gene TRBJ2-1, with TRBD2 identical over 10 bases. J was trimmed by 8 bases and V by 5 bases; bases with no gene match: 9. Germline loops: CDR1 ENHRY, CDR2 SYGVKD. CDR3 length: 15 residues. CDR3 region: CAISRTSGLSDEQFF. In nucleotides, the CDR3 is TGTGCCATCAGTCGGACTAGCGGCTTGTCCGATGAGCAGTTCTTC.

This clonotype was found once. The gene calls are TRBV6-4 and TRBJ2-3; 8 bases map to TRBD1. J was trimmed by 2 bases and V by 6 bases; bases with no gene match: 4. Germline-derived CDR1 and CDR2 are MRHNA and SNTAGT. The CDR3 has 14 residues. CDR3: CASRRDRFTDTQYF. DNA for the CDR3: TGTGCCAGCAGGAGGGACAGGTTCACAGATACGCAGTATTTT.

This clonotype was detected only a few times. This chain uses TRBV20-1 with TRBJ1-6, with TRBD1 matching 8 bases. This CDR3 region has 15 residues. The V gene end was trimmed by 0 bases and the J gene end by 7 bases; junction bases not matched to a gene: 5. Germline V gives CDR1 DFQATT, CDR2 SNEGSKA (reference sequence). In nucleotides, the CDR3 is TGCAGTGCTAGAGATGGGGACAGGATAAATTCACCCCTCCACTTT. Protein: CSARDGDRINSPLHF.

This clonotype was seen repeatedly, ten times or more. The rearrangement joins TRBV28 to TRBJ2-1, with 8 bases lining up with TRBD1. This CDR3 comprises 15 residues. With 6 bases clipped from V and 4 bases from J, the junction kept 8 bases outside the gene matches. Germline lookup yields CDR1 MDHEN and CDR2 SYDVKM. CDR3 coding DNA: TGTGCCAGCAGCGTGCCGGGACAGGTATACAATGAGCAGTTCTTC. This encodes CASSVPGQVYNEQFF.